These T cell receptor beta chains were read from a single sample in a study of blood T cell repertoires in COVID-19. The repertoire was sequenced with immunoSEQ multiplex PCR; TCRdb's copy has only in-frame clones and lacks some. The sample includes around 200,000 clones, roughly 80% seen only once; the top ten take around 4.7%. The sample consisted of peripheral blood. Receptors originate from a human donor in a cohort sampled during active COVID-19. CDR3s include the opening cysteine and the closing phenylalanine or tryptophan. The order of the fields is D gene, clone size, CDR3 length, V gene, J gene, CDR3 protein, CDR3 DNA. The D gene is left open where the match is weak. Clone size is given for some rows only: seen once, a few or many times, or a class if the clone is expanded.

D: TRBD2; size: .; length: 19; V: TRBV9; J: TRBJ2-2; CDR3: CASSVGRGLAGGTTGELFF; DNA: TGTGCCAGCAGCGTAGGTCGAGGACTAGCGGGGGGCACCACCGGGGAGCTGTTTTTT
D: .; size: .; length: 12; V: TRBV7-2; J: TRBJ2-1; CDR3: CASSLSGNEQFF; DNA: TGTGCCAGCAGCTTAAGCGGCAATGAGCAGTTCTTC
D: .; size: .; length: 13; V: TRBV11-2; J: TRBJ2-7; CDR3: CASSLGLTYEQYF; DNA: TGTGCCAGCAGCTTAGGACTGACCTACGAGCAGTACTTC
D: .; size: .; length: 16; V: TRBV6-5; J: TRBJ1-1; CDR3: CASSYSYQVGNTEAFF; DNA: TGTGCCAGCAGTTACTCATACCAGGTGGGCAACACTGAAGCTTTCTTT
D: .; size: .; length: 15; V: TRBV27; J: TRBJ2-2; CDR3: CASSPLTSLGGELFF; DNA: TGTGCCAGCAGTCCCCTAACTAGCCTGGGCGGGGAGCTGTTTTTT
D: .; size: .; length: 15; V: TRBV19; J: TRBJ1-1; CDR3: CASSTRQVMNTEAFF; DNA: TGTGCCAGTAGTACCCGACAGGTAATGAACACTGAAGCTTTCTTT
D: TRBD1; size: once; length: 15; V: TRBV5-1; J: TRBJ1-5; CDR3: CASSLEGDRGQPQHF; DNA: TGCGCCAGCAGCTTAGAGGGGGACAGGGGTCAGCCCCAGCATTTT
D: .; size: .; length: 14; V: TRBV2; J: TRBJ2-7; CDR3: CASSAAIRAYEQYF; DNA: TGTGCCAGCAGTGCAGCGATCAGGGCCTACGAGCAGTACTTC
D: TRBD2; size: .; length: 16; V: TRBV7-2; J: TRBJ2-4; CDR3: CASSLRTSGSGNIQYF; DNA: TGTGCCAGCAGCCTCCGGACTAGCGGGAGCGGGAACATTCAGTACTTC
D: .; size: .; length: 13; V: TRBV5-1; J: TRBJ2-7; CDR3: CASSVSGVYEQYF; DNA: TGCGCCAGCAGCGTCTCGGGAGTTTACGAGCAGTACTTC
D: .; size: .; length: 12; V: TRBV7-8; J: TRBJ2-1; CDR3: CASSKVVDEQFF; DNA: TGTGCCAGCAGCAAAGTGGTAGATGAGCAGTTCTTC
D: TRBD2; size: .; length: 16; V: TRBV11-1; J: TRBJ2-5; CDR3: CASSTSLAGEGKTQYF; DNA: TGTGCCAGCAGCACCTCACTAGCGGGAGAGGGGAAGACCCAGTACTTC
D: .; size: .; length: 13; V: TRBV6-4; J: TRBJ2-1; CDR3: CASSSWTAGEQFF; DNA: TGTGCCAGCAGTTCCTGGACAGCGGGGGAGCAGTTCTTC
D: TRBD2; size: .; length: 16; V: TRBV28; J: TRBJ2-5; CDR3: CASSLAGWRESETQYF; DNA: TGTGCCAGCAGTTTAGCAGGATGGCGGGAGTCGGAGACCCAGTACTTC
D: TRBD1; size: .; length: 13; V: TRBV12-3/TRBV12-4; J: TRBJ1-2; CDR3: CASTQNRGFGYTF; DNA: TGTGCCAGCACCCAAAACAGGGGCTTTGGCTACACCTTC
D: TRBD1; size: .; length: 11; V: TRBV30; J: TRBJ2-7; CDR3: CAWSPPTGVYF; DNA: TGTGCCTGGAGTCCCCCGACAGGGGTGTACTTC
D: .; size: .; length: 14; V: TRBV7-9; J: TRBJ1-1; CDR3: CASSLTTANTEAFF; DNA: TGTGCCAGCAGCTTAACGACAGCCAACACTGAAGCTTTCTTT
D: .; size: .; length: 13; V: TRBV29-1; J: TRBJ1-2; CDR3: CSVEQFSNYGYTF; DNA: TGCAGCGTTGAACAGTTTTCCAACTATGGCTACACCTTC
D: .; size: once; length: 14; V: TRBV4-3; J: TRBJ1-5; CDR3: CASSQDTRGQPQHF; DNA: TGCGCCAGCAGCCAAGATACCAGGGGACAGCCCCAGCATTTT
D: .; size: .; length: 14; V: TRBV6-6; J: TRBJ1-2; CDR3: CASSYGGGYYGYTF; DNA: TGTGCCAGCAGTTACGGGGGAGGATACTATGGCTACACCTTC
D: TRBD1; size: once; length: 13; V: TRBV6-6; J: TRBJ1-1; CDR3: CATGGQANTEAFF; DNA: TGTGCCACCGGTGGACAGGCGAACACTGAAGCTTTCTTT
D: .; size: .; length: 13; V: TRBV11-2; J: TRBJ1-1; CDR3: CASSLGANTEAFF; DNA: TGTGCCAGCAGCTTAGGGGCGAACACTGAAGCTTTCTTT
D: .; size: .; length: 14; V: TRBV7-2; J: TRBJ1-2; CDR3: CASSFGSGDYGYTF; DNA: TGTGCCAGCAGCTTTGGTTCCGGGGACTATGGCTACACCTTC
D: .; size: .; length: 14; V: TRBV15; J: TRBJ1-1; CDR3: CATSRDRGDTEAFF; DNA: TGTGCCACCAGCAGAGATCGGGGGGACACTGAAGCTTTCTTT
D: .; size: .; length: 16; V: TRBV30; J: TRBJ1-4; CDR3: CAWGGWGYATNEKLFF; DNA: TGTGCCTGGGGGGGATGGGGCTATGCAACTAATGAAAAACTGTTTTTT
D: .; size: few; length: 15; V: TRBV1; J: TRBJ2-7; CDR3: CTSSQDTSGSYEQYF; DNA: TGCACCAGCAGCCAAGATACTAGCGGAAGCTACGAGCAGTACTTC
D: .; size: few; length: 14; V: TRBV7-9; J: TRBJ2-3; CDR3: CASSGRGSTDTQYF; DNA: TGTGCCAGCAGCGGACGGGGATCCACAGATACGCAGTATTTT
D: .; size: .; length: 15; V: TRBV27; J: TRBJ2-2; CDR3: CASSPEGRSTGELFF; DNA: TGTGCCAGCAGTCCCGAGGGCCGAAGCACCGGGGAGCTGTTTTTT
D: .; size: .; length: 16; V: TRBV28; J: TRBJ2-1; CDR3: CASSSTTTGRRNEQFF; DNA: TGTGCCAGCAGTTCCACCACGACAGGGAGGAGGAATGAGCAGTTCTTC
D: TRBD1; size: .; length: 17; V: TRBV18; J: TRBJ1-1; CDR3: CASSPPGTGALNTEAFF; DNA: TGTGCCAGCTCACCGCCCGGGACAGGGGCCCTGAACACTGAAGCTTTCTTT
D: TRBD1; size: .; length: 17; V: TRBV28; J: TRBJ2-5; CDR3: CASSPYGTGRLQETQYF; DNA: TGTGCCAGCAGTCCATACGGGACAGGGAGACTCCAAGAGACCCAGTACTTC
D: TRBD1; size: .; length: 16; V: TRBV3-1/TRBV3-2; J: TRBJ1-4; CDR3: CASSHGSGTRGEKLFF; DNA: TGTGCCAGCAGCCACGGATCCGGGACCAGGGGGGAAAAACTGTTTTTT
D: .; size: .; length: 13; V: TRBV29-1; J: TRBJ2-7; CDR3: CSTTLGRGYEQYF; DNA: TGCAGCACCACCTTGGGCAGGGGCTACGAGCAGTACTTC
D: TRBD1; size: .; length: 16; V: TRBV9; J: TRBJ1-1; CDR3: CASSRQGAIVGTEAFF; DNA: TGTGCCAGCAGCCGACAGGGGGCGATCGTGGGCACTGAAGCTTTCTTT
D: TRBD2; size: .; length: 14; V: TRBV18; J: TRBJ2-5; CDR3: CASSPGTSGGTQYF; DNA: TGTGCCAGCTCACCCGGGACTAGCGGGGGGACCCAGTACTTC
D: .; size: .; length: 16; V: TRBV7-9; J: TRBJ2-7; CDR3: CASSSSNRMGGVEQYF; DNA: TGTGCCAGCAGCTCATCAAACAGGATGGGTGGCGTCGAGCAGTACTTC
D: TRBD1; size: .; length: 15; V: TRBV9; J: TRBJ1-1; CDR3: CASSVGDRPNTEAFF; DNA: TGTGCCAGCAGCGTGGGGGACAGGCCGAACACTGAAGCTTTCTTT
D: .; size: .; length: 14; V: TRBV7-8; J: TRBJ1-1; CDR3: CASSLAYGNTEAFF; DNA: TGTGCCAGCAGCTTAGCGTACGGGAACACTGAAGCTTTCTTT
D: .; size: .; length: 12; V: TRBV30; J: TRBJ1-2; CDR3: CAWSVNLGGYTF; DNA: TGTGCCTGGAGTGTAAATCTCGGGGGCTACACCTTC
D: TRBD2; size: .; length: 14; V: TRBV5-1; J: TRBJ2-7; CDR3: CASRSGTSSYEQYF; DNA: TGCGCCAGCAGGTCCGGGACTAGCTCATACGAGCAGTACTTC
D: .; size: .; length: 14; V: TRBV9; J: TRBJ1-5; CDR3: CASSVGESNQPQHF; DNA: TGTGCCAGCAGCGTAGGAGAAAGCAATCAGCCCCAGCATTTT
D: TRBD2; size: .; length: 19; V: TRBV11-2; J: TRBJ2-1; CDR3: CASSPNVPGLAAAYNEQFF; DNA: TGTGCCAGCAGCCCAAATGTACCGGGACTAGCAGCCGCCTACAATGAGCAGTTCTTC
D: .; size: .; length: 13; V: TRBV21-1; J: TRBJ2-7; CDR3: CASPGTKKYEQYF; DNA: TGTGCCAGCCCGGGGACAAAGAAGTACGAGCAGTACTTC
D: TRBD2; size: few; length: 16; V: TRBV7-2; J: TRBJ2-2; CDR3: CASSMTSGRNTGELFF; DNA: TGTGCCAGCAGCATGACTAGCGGGAGAAACACCGGGGAGCTGTTTTTT
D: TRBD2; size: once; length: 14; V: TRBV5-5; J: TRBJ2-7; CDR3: CASSLQAGAYEQYF; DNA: TGTGCCAGCAGCTTACAGGCGGGGGCCTACGAGCAGTACTTC
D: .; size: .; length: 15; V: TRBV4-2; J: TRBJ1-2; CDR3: CASSPDTSLNYGYTF; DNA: TGTGCCAGCAGCCCCGACACGTCCCTTAACTATGGCTACACCTTC
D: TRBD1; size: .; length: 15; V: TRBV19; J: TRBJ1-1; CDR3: CASSPSGGLNTEAFF; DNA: TGTGCCAGTAGCCCGTCAGGGGGCCTGAACACTGAAGCTTTCTTT
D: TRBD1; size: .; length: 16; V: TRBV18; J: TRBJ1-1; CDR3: CASSPIGQVGNTEAFF; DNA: TGTGCCAGCTCACCTATAGGACAGGTGGGGAACACTGAAGCTTTCTTT
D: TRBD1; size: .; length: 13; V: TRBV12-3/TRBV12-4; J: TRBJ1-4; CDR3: CASKRTGSEKLFF; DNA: TGTGCCAGCAAACGGACAGGGAGTGAAAAACTGTTTTTT
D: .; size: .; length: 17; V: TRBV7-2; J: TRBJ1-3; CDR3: CASSLQVELYSGNTIYF; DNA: TGTGCCAGCAGCTTACAGGTTGAGCTGTACTCTGGAAACACCATATATTTT
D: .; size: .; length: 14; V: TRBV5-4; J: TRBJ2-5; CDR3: CASKTGGTVETQYF; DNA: TGTGCCAGCAAGACCGGGGGTACGGTAGAGACCCAGTACTTC
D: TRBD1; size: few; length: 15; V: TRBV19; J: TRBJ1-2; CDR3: CASSIVGQGAGGYTF; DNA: TGTGCCAGTAGTATTGTTGGACAGGGGGCAGGAGGCTACACCTTC
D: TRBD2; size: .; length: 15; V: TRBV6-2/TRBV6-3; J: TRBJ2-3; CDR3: CASSYSASGTDTQYF; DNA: TGTGCCAGCAGTTACTCTGCTAGCGGAACAGATACGCAGTATTTT
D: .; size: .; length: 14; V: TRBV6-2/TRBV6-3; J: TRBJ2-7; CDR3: CASSYRSWSYEQYF; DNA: TGTGCCAGCAGTTACAGGAGCTGGTCCTACGAGCAGTACTTC